This T cell receptor (beta chain) was recorded in a study of tumor-infiltrating lymphocytes in primary liver carcinoma. Out of unsorted whole blood came the blood RNA, and germline DNA was extracted as well. Infection with HBV was chronic in patients; they were treatment-naive. A primer matching the constant region was used to make TCR beta cDNA from approximately 0.45 ug of total RNA. Investigators got TCR beta libraries out of three nested multiplex PCR rounds, done with slightly modified ARM-PCR. Two initial PCR rounds of about 11 cycles each paired TRBV1-TRBV30 forward primers with a C-beta reverse primer. TCRdb redid the calling of the multiplex PCR reads with MiXCR, one entry per CDR3 protein. This sample carries about 330,000 distinct CDR3 sequences, approximately 65% of them seen once, and the ten largest clones take about 6%. This clonotype was seen many times. Germline-derived CDR1 and CDR2 are MNHEY and SVGAGI. V shed 6 bases and J shed 2 bases, with 15 bases lying between them. The CDR3 spans 15 residues.

The chain joins TRBV6-5 to TRBJ2-3; possibly TRBD1 or TRBD2 for D (6 bases each). Material: peripheral blood. The sequence was collected from a man in his forties or fifties with primary liver carcinoma and hepatitis B virus infection. The CDR3 protein is CASSPEGHPTDTQYF. CDR3 bases: TGTGCCAGCAGCCCGGAGGGACACCCCACAGATACGCAGTATTTT.